The rows below give T cell receptor beta chains drawn from one sample of a study of control samples from healthy donors and cancer patients. Sequenced by immunoSEQ multiplex PCR; TCRdb stores in-frame clones only, minus some. The sample has roughly 55,000 clones; about 92% are singletons. The source material was PBMCs. These TCRs come from a middle-aged man with colorectal cancer. The CDR3 runs from the conserved cysteine through the conserved F or W. The D gene is left open where the match is weak. Clone size, where shown, is once, few, many, or a class for clones that have expanded.

size	J	V	length	D	DNA	CDR3
-	TRBJ2-3	TRBV5-1	17	TRBD2	TGCGCCAGCAGCTTGGAGATCGGGGGGGGGACAACAGATACGCAGTATTTT	CASSLEIGGGTTDTQYF
-	TRBJ1-3	TRBV30	15	TRBD1	TGTGCCTGGAGTAGGACAGGGGGAGGTGGAAACACCATATATTTT	CAWSRTGGGGNTIYF
-	TRBJ2-6	TRBV19	17	TRBD1	TGTGCCAGTAGTAGGCCGGACAGGGCCTCTGGGGCCAACGTCCTGACTTTC	CASSRPDRASGANVLTF
-	TRBJ2-3	TRBV11-3	15	TRBD1	TGTGCCAGCAGCTCAGGACAGGTCCACACAGATACGCAGTATTTT	CASSSGQVHTDTQYF
-	TRBJ2-1	TRBV3-1/TRBV3-2	15	TRBD2	TGTGCCAGCAGCCCTCGGGGGGGCCGGTACAATGAGCAGTTCTTC	CASSPRGGRYNEQFF
-	TRBJ2-5	TRBV3-1/TRBV3-2	17	TRBD2	TGTGCCAGCAGCCACTCCCCTAGCGGGGGGGCCAGAGAGACCCAGTACTTC	CASSHSPSGGARETQYF
few	TRBJ1-1	TRBV27	15	TRBD1	TGTGCCAGCAGTGCCCACAGGGGTGGGGGTACTGAAGCTTTCTTT	CASSAHRGGGTEAFF
-	TRBJ2-3	TRBV6-5	14	-	TGTGCCAGCAGTTCACAGGGTAGCACAGATACGCAGTATTTT	CASSSQGSTDTQYF
-	TRBJ2-7	TRBV7-2	11	-	TGTGCCAGCAGCTCCGACTACGAGCAGTACTTC	CASSSDYEQYF
once	TRBJ2-7	TRBV6-7	11	-	TGTGCCAGCAGGGGGGGTTACGAGCAGTACTTC	CASRGGYEQYF
-	TRBJ1-2	TRBV6-1	15	TRBD1	TGTGCCAGCAGGGAAGGGACAGGAAGTTACTATGGCTACACCTTC	CASREGTGSYYGYTF